The entry below gives a single T cell receptor beta chain sequence along with its context. Its binding antigen is unknown. Base-call qualities are not available, and no considerably larger clone is one nucleotide away. The sample belongs to a study of metastatic and nonmetastatic thyroid tumors (TCRdb year 2020). At the level of the whole study: Repertoires were compared across peripheral blood and tumor or nodule tissue samples from malignant and benign thyroid patients. Study-wide conclusions, independent of this receptor: In both blood and tumor samples, malignant tumors were reported to have significantly higher TCR beta diversity than benign nodules.

No treatment had been received by any patient before thyroid surgery. Patient clinical samples collected from about 2011 to 2018 were retrospectively analysed using T-cell receptor beta sequencing. The receptor library was made with PCR. Sequenced on an Illumina HiSeq 4000. High-throughput sequencing was used to profile the TCR beta-chain CDR3 region of every patient. Turning to the authors' computational methods: Drawing on CDR3 differences between clinicopathological groups, the researchers built a classifier meant to tell apart patients with distant-metastatic papillary thyroid cancer. The Shannon index was used to assess repertoire diversity, and the Morisita-Horn index was used to assess tumor-blood repertoire similarity. The raw public reads went through TCRdb reprocessing: fastp at Q25, MiXCR clone calling, in-frame beta chains kept. For this entry, the V and J calls and clone size follow TCRdb and not the study's own pipeline. This sample has tens of thousands of clones in its table, and approximately 12% of those were observed once. The leading ten clones occupy around 8.8% of the sample.

Compared with germline, V lacks 0 bases and J lacks 4 bases; bases without a gene match: 3. Counted from cysteine to phenylalanine, this CDR3 has 14 amino acids. The DNA shown is the 42-base CDR3, in frame from base 1. CDR1 and CDR2, per the germline V gene, are SGHDT and YYEEEE. This receptor chain uses TRBV5-6 and TRBJ2-5; 7 of the junction bases match TRBD2. This clonotype was obtained from a female donor with papillary thyroid cancer or a benign thyroid nodule (not recorded which). Some clones in this sample may be carry-over from other donors' samples. Material for sequencing was tumor tissue. The CDR3 is CASSLGWGGETQYF. The DNA sequence is TGTGCCAGCAGCTTGGGATGGGGGGGAGAGACCCAGTACTTC.